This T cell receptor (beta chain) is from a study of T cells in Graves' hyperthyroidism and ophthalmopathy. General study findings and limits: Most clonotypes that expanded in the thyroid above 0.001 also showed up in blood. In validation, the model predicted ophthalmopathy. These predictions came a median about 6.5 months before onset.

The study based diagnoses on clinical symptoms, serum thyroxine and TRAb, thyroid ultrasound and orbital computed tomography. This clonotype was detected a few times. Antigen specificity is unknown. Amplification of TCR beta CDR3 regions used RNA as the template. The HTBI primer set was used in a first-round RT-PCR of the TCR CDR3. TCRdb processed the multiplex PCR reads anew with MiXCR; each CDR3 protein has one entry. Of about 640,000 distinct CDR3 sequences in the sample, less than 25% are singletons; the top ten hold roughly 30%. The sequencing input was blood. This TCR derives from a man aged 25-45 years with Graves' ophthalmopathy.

The DNA of the CDR3 is TGTGCCAGCAACACGGTGGTGGGGGTTTATGAGCAGTTCTTC. Amino acid sequence: CASNTVVGVYEQFF. The V gene is TRBV2, the J gene TRBJ2-1; either TRBD1 or TRBD2 may fit D (5 bases each). The V gene's germline CDR1 is SNHLY and CDR2 FYNNEI. This CDR3 is 14 amino acids long. V was trimmed by 7 bases and J by 8 bases, leaving 18 bases between them.